The 4 T cell receptor beta chains below were found in one sample sequenced in a study of tumor and adjacent non-tumor tissue in lung cancer. A modified ARM-PCR protocol with three rounds of nested PCR amplified TCRbeta. MiXCR, applied by TCRdb to the multiplex PCR reads, yields one record per CDR3 protein. The sample lists 100,000 or so distinct CDR3 sequences, around three quarters occurring once. RNA was extracted from bulk tissue without any cell sorting. This non-tumor lung sample came from over 3 cm beyond the tumor edge. The sample taken for sequencing was distant non-tumor lung tissue. The source of these receptors is a man aged 55 to 69 with small cell lung cancer.

About this clonotype: At one of its ends the junction is not consistent with the germline gene, which may arise from a read error. The chain combines TRBV12-3 or TRBV12-4 with TRBJ2-3; D gene ambiguous. The CDR3 spans 13 residues. The CDR3 protein is CASRFSMADSQYF. The CDR3 nucleotides are TGTGCCAGCCGTTTCTCGATGGCCGATTCGCAGTATTTT.

With respect to this clonotype: Germline and junction disagree at one end, which may indicate a read error. The chain combines TRBV6-5 with TRBJ2-1; perhaps TRBD1 as D (6 bases). Germline CDR1 is MNHEY and CDR2 is SVGAGI. CDR3 length: 16 residues. For the CDR3, the DNA is TGTGCCAGGAGTTACAGGGCACAAGCGGTTTACAATGAGCAGTCCTTC. Encoded protein: CARSYRAQAVYNEQSF.

Comment on this clonotype: A read error may explain this, as a much larger clone is one base away. The chain links TRBV21-1 to TRBJ2-1; the table's D call, TRBD2, has no DNA check behind it. TRBV21-1 is a pseudogene. This CDR3 region has 13 residues. As DNA, the CDR3 is TGTGCCAGCGAAGAGGAGGTGTACAATGAGCACTTCTTC. Encoded protein: CASEEEVYNEHFF.

This clonotype was seen a single time. A junction boundary mismatches the germline segment, possibly from a read error. The CDR3 DNA is TGTACCAGCAACACTTATCAGCCCCAGCACTTT. Residues: CTSNTYQPQHF. This rearrangement joins TRBV11-3 to TRBJ1-5; no definite D call. Per germline, CDR1 SGHNT and CDR2 YENEEA. The CDR3 is made up of 11 amino acids. The variable domain in full, with the rest retrieved from reference TRBV11-3 and TRBJ1-5, is EAGVVQSPRYKIIEKKQPVAFWCNPISGHNTLYWYLQNLGQGPELLIRYENEEAVDDSQLPKDRFSAERLKGVDSTLKIQPAELGDSAVYLCTSNTYQPQHFGDGTRLSIL.